The 2 T cell receptor beta chains reported below all come from one sample, sequenced in a study of cytomegalovirus exposure and HLA in healthy donors. The PCR had 60 Vbeta and 13 Jbeta primers. Measured with immunoSEQ multiplex PCR; TCRdb has only the in-frame clones, and not every one. Of 160,000 or so clones listed, roughly 81% were seen once; the top ten hold over 10%. Sequenced sample: PBMCs. The receptor source for this set is a woman between 50 and 59 years old in good health and CMV-seronegative.

This sequence joins TRBV4-3 and TRBJ2-7, with D possibly being TRBD2 (5 bases). Germline V gene data show CDR1 as LGHNA and CDR2 as YSLEER. Trimming cost V 1 base and J 6 bases, with 13 bases left between them. CDR3 length: 14 amino acids. This chain's CDR3 is CASSQVGGGGEQYF. CDR3 DNA sequence: TGCGCCAGCAGCCAAGTAGGCGGAGGTGGCGAGCAGTACTTC.

This clone was observed a single time. The CDR3 protein is CASSFPDRGRRETQYF. CDR3 in DNA: TGTGCCAGCAGCTTCCCAGACAGGGGGCGTCGAGAGACCCAGTACTTC. The V gene is TRBV7-2, the J gene TRBJ2-5; 10 bases map to TRBD1. From germline, CDR1 is SGHTA and CDR2 FQGNSA. CDR3 size: 16 residues. J was trimmed by 4 bases and V by 3 bases; bases with no gene match: 8.